Sequencing of this TCR beta chain was carried out in a study of CD4 T cells in relation to SARS-CoV-2 and coronaviruses. The unexposed donors gave CD4+ T cells in about 2011-2018, prior to COVID-19. This table comes from immunoSEQ multiplex PCR, and its TCRdb copy is limited to in-frame clones, with some not included. The table shows about 60,000 clones, with around 93% occurring only once. The CDR3 contains 16 residues. Trimming took off 5 bases at V and 7 bases at J, with 23 bases between the two ends. The germline gives CDR1 SEHNR, CDR2 FQNEAQ (reference sequence). The clonotype originates from a human donor in good health. The sequenced sample consisted of naive CD4+ T cells from PBMCs. Subset specified: naive CD4+ T cells isolated by negative enrichment. The chain couples TRBV7-9 to TRBJ1-1; D possibly corresponds to TRBD1 (5 bases). The CDR3 DNA follows: TGTGCCAGCAGCCCTGCTAGGTGGGGTGCGGGGGATGAAGCTTTCTTT. It is translated as CASSPARWGAGDEAFF.